This TCR beta chain came from a study of PD-1 blockade in classical Hodgkin lymphoma. The repertoire was sequenced with immunoSEQ multiplex PCR; TCRdb's copy has only in-frame clones and lacks some. In the table there are 12,000 or so clones, roughly 84% of which are singletons. Notes on the study in general: Newly diagnosed patients and complete responders had comparable diversity at baseline. Some patients began nivolumab under 1 year after ASCT. These patients were excluded from later analyses.

V was clipped by 3 bases and J by 4 bases; unmatched bases: 11. This CDR3 is built from 17 residues. In germline, CDR1 is LNHDA, CDR2 SQIVND (reference sequence). Note on this clone: The antigen is unknown.

Every one of the patients relapsed after autologous stem cell transplantation (brentuximab vedotin exposure was variable). The investigators isolated CD8+ T cells from thawed PBMCs using magnetic negative selection. This TCR derives from a human donor with classical Hodgkin lymphoma. The sequenced sample was CD8+ T cells from blood, obtained at baseline. The rearrangement uses TRBV19 and TRBJ2-2, with 7 bases lining up with TRBD2. CDR3 protein: CASSIYGLAVFTGELFF. CDR3 nucleotide sequence: TGTGCCAGTAGTATTTACGGGCTAGCGGTCTTCACCGGGGAGCTGTTTTTT.